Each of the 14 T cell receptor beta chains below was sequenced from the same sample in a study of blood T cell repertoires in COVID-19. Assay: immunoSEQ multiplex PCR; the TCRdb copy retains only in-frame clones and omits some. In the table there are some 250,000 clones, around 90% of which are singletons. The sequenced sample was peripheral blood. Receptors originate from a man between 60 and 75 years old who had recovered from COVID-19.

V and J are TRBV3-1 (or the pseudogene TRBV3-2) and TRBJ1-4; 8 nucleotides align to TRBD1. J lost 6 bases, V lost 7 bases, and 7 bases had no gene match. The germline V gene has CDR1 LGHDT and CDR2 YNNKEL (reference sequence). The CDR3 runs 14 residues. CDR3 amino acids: CASTRQGLDEKLFF. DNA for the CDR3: TGTGCCAGCACCCGACAGGGGTTGGATGAAAAACTGTTTTTT.

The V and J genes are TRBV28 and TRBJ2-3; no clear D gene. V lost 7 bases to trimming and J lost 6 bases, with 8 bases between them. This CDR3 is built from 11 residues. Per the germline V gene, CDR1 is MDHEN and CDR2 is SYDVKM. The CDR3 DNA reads TGTGCCAGCACCTCGCGGGATACGCAGTATTTT. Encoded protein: CASTSRDTQYF.

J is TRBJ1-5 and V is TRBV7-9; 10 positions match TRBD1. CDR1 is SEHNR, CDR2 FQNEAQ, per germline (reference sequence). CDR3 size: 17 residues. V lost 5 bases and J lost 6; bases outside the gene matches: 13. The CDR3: CASSRGGTGEVVQPQHF. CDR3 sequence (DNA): TGTGCCAGCAGCCGAGGGGGGACAGGGGAGGTAGTTCAGCCCCAGCATTTT.

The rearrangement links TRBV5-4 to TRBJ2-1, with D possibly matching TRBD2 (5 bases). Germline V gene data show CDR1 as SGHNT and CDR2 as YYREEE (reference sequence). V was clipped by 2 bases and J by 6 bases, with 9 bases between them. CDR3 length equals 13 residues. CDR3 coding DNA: TGTGCCAGCAGCTTTTGGGAGTCCAATGAGCAGTTCTTC. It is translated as CASSFWESNEQFF. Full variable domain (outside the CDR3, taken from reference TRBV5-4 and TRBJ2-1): ETGVTQSPTHLIKTRGQQVTLRCSSQSGHNTVSWYQQALGQGPQFIFQYYREEENGRGNFPPRFSGLQFPNYSSELNVNALELDDSALYLCASSFWESNEQFFGPGTRLTVL.

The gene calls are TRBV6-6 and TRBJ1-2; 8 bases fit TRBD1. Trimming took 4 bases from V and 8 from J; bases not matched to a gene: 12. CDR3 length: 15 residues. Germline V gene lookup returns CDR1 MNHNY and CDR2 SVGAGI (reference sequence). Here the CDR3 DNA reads TGTGCCAGCAGTTTCCCATCGGACAGGGCGGGCGGCTACACCTTC. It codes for CASSFPSDRAGGYTF.

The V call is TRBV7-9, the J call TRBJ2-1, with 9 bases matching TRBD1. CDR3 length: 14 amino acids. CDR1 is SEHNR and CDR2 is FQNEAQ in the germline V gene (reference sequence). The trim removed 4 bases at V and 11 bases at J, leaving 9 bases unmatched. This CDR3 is CASSWGQGIPKQFF. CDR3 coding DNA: TGTGCCAGCAGCTGGGGACAGGGTATCCCCAAGCAGTTCTTC.

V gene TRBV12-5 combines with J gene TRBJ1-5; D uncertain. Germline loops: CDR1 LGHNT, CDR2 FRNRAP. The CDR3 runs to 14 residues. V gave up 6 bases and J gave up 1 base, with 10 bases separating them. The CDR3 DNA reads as TGTGCTAGTGGAACCCTAGACAGCAATCAGCCCCAGCATTTT. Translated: CASGTLDSNQPQHF.

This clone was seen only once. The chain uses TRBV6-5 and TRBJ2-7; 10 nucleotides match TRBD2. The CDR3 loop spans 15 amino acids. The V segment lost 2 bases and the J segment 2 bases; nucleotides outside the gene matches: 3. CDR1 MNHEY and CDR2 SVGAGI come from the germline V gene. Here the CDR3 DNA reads TGTGCCAGCAGTTACATAAGCGGGGGGGCCTACGAGCAGTACTTC. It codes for CASSYISGGAYEQYF.

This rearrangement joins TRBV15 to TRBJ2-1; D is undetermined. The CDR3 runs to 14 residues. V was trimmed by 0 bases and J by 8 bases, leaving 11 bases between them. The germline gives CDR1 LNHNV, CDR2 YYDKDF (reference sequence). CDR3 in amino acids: CATSRDLSLYEQFF. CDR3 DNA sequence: TGTGCCACCAGCAGAGATCTAAGTTTGTATGAGCAGTTCTTC.

The CDR3 is CASSPDGTHTQYF. As DNA, the CDR3 is TGTGCCAGCAGCCCGGACGGGACTCATACGCAGTATTTT. The rearrangement links TRBV3-1 (or the pseudogene TRBV3-2) to TRBJ2-3, with a weak D call TRBD2 (6 bases). Trimming pared 4 bases from V and 7 bases from J, leaving 12 bases between. Germline V lookup: CDR1 LGHDT, CDR2 YNNKEL (reference sequence). CDR3 length: 13 amino acids.

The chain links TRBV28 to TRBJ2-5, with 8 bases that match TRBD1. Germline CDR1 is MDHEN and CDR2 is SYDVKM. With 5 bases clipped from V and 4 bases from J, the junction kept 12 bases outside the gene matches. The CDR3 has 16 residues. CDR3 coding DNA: TGTGCCAGCAGTGCCTCGACAGGGGTTGAGGGAGAGACCCAGTACTTC. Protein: CASSASTGVEGETQYF.

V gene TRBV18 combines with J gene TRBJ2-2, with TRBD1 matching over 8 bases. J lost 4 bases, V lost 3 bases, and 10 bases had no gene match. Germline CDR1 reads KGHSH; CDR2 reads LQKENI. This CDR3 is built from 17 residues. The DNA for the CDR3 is TGTGCCAGCTCACCCCGAACAGGGGGAGACGGCACCGGGGAGCTGTTTTTT. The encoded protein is CASSPRTGGDGTGELFF.

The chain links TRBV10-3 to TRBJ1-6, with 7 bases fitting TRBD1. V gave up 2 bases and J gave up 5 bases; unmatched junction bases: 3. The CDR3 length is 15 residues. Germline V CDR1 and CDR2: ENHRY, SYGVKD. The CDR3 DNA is TGTGCCATCAGTGAGGGCCAGGGGGATAATTCACCCCTCCACTTT. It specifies CAISEGQGDNSPLHF.

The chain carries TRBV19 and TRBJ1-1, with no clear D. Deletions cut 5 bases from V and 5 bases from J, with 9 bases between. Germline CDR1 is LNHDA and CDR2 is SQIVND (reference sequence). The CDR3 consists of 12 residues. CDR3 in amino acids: CASSPGRTEAFF. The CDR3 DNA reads TGTGCCAGTAGTCCCGGGAGGACTGAAGCTTTCTTT.